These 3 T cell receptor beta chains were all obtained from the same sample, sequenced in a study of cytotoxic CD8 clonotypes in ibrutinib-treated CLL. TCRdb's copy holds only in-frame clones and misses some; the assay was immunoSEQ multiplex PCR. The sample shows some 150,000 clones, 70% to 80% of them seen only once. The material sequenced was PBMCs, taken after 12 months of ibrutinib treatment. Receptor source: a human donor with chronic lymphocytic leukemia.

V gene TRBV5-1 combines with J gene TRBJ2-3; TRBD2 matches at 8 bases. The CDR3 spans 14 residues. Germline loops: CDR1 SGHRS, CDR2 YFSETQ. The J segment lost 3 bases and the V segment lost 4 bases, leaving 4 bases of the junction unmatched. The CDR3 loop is CASSPGLVTDTQYF. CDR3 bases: TGCGCCAGCAGCCCGGGACTAGTTACAGATACGCAGTATTTT. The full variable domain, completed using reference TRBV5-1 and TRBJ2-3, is KAGVTQTPRYLIKTRGQQVTLSCSPISGHRSVSWYQQTPGQGLQFLFEYFSETQRNKGNFPGRFSGRQFSNSRSEMNVSTLELGDSALYLCASSPGLVTDTQYFGPGTRLTVL.

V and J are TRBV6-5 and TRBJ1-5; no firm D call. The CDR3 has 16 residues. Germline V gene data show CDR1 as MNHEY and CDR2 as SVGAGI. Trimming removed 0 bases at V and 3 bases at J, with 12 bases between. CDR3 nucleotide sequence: TGTGCCAGCAGTTACTCGAAACTGTCCCCCAATCAGCCCCAGCATTTT. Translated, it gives CASSYSKLSPNQPQHF.

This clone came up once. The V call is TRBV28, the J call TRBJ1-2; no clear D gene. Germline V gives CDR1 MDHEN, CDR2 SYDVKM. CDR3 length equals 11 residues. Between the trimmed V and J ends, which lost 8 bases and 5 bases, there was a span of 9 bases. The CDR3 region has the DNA TGTGCCAGCTTCGCAGCATATGGCTACACCTTC. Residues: CASFAAYGYTF.